This T cell receptor (beta chain) was profiled in a study of radiotherapy plus CTLA-4 blockade in lung cancer. CDR3 size: 15 residues. Germline assignment: CDR1 SGHDT and CDR2 YYEEEE. The V segment lost 4 bases and the J segment 0 bases; nucleotides outside the gene matches: 6. The assay was immunoSEQ multiplex PCR, and TCRdb's table has in-frame clones only and misses some. The table has about 78,000 clones, 70% to 90% seen once. Sequencing was performed on peripheral blood, taken from a patient treated with radiotherapy plus ipilimumab. The V call is TRBV5-6, the J call TRBJ1-2; 7 bases are shared with TRBD1. This sequence originates from a human donor with non-small cell lung cancer who had a partial response to radiotherapy plus ipilimumab. The CDR3 region is CASSVWDRANYGYTF. CDR3 DNA: TGTGCCAGCAGCGTATGGGACAGAGCTAACTATGGCTACACCTTC.